A selection of T cell receptor beta chains follows, all from one sample in a study of cytomegalovirus exposure and HLA in healthy donors. Generated by immunoSEQ multiplex PCR, the TCRdb table keeps only in-frame clones and is missing some. The sample features tens of thousands of clones, with approximately 1.6% in its top ten. The specimen sequenced was PBMCs. The receptors stem from a woman aged 55-69 years in good health and CMV-seronegative. Both conserved end residues are part of each CDR3. The D gene is left open where the match is weak.

>TRBV7-2|TRBJ2-6|TRBD1
TGTGCCAGCAGCTTAGAGGGGGCGCTAGGGGCCAACGTCCTGACTTTC
CASSLEGALGANVLTF
>TRBV29-1|TRBJ2-5|TRBD2
TGCAGCGTGAAAAGCGGGACTCTCCAAGAGACCCAGTACTTC
CSVKSGTLQETQYF
>TRBV5-8|TRBJ2-7|NA
TGTGCCAGCAGCTTGGCCACTTATCTGCGCCTCTACGAGCAGTACTTC
CASSLATYLRLYEQYF
>TRBV9|TRBJ2-1|TRBD2
TGTGCCAGCAGCCTTCAAGCGGGAGTCACCTACAATGAGCAGTTCTTC
CASSLQAGVTYNEQFF
>TRBV28|TRBJ2-1|TRBD2
TGTGCCAGCAGGGTCGGGGGGAGCTCCTACAATGAGCAGTTCTTC
CASRVGGSSYNEQFF
>TRBV6-5|TRBJ2-7|NA
TGTGCCAGCAGAAAGGGGAACCTCTACGAGCAGTACTTC
CASRKGNLYEQYF
>TRBV28|TRBJ2-5|TRBD1
TGTGCCAGCAGCGGCGCGGGGCAGGGGGCGCCTGAGACCCAGTACTTC
CASSGAGQGAPETQYF
>TRBV6-5|TRBJ1-3|TRBD1
TGTGCCAGCAGGGACAGGAGGATGGGAAACTCCATATATTTT
CASRDRRMGNSIYF
>TRBV7-8|TRBJ2-7|NA
TGTGCCAGCAGCTTAGCCGATAGCGGCTACGAGCAGTACTTC
CASSLADSGYEQYF
>TRBV5-5|TRBJ2-1|NA
TGTGCCAGCAGCTCCGCGGGGTTCCTATACAATGAGCAGTTCTTC
CASSSAGFLYNEQFF
>TRBV5-4|TRBJ1-4|NA
TGTGCCAGCAGTATCGCCCATCGGGAGGAAAAACTGTTTTTT
CASSIAHREEKLFF
>TRBV4-2|TRBJ1-6|TRBD1
TGTGCCAGCAGCCATCAGGACAGGTATAATTCACCCCTCCACTTT
CASSHQDRYNSPLHF
>TRBV5-4|TRBJ2-2|NA
TGTGCCAGCAGCCGGCGGGACGCGAACACCGGGGAGCTGTTTTTT
CASSRRDANTGELFF
>TRBV2|TRBJ2-5|TRBD2
TGTGCCAGCCTCTTCCCTAGCGGGAGAGAGACCCAGTACTTC
CASLFPSGRETQYF
>TRBV27|TRBJ1-1|TRBD1
TGTGCCAGCAGTTTATTCGGGGACAGGTCGCCGAACACTGAAGCTTTCTTT
CASSLFGDRSPNTEAFF
>TRBV19|TRBJ2-5|TRBD2
TGTGCCAGTAATCGGGGGCTAGCGGGAGGGGCCGAGACCCAGTACTTC
CASNRGLAGGAETQYF
>TRBV5-1|TRBJ2-1|TRBD2
TGCGCCAGCAGCGCGACTAGCGGGGGAGCCAACTCCTACAATGAGCAGTTCTTC
CASSATSGGANSYNEQFF
>TRBV27|TRBJ1-5|NA
TGTGCCAGCAGTTTCCGACGGGAGGATCAGCCCCAGCATTTT
CASSFRREDQPQHF
>TRBV5-1|TRBJ2-2|NA
TGCGCCAGCAGCTTCACGGGAGACACCGGGGAGCTGTTTTTT
CASSFTGDTGELFF
>TRBV2|TRBJ2-7|NA
TGTGCCAGCAGTGTAGTGGAGAGCTCCTACGAGCAGTACTTC
CASSVVESSYEQYF
>TRBV29-1|TRBJ1-2|NA
TGCAGCGCGGGGGGGGAAGGCTACACCTTC
CSAGGEGYTF
>TRBV29-1|TRBJ2-7|NA
TGCAGCGTTTCGGGTACACTTTACGAGCAGTACTTC
CSVSGTLYEQYF
>TRBV5-6|TRBJ2-2|NA
TGTGCCAGCAGCTTGGAGGACAGCACCGGGGAGCTGTTTTTT
CASSLEDSTGELFF
>TRBV4-1|TRBJ1-2|TRBD1
TGCGCCAGCAGCCAAGGGACAGGGTTTGGAGGTTATGGCTACACCTTC
CASSQGTGFGGYGYTF
>TRBV6-1|TRBJ2-3|NA
TGTGCCAGCAGTGGAAGGGGAAGTGGAGGCACAGATACGCAGTATTTT
CASSGRGSGGTDTQYF
>TRBV4-1|TRBJ1-5|NA
TGCGCCAGCAGCCAAAGGACTAGTCAGCCCCAGCATTTT
CASSQRTSQPQHF
>TRBV18|TRBJ1-2|NA
TGTGCCAGCTCACCATCGCCAGGGTCGGACTATGGCTACACCTTC
CASSPSPGSDYGYTF
>TRBV7-9|TRBJ1-1|TRBD1
TGTGCCAGCAGCTTGGACAGGAAGAACACTGAAGCTTTCTTT
CASSLDRKNTEAFF
>TRBV28|TRBJ2-7|NA
TGTGCCAGCAGTCCCCCGGCCTACGAGCAGTACTTC
CASSPPAYEQYF
>TRBV2|TRBJ2-3|TRBD2
TGTGCCAGCGGAGTAATAGCGGGGTTCTCTAGCACAGATACGCAGTATTTT
CASGVIAGFSSTDTQYF
>TRBV4-2|TRBJ2-2|TRBD2
TGTGCCAGCAGCCAAGAACTAGCGGGAGGTGTGGCGAACACCGGGGAGCTGTTTTTT
CASSQELAGGVANTGELFF
>TRBV10-3|TRBJ2-2|TRBD2
TGTGCCATCAGTGGGGCTAGCGGGGGGAACACCGGGGAGCTGTTTTTT
CAISGASGGNTGELFF
>TRBV23-1|TRBJ2-7|NA
TGCGCCAGCTCCAAGAGGGTCGACGAGCAGTACTTC
CASSKRVDEQYF
>TRBV5-6|TRBJ1-5|TRBD1
TGTGCCAGCAGCTCTACAGGGGGTCAGCCCCAGCATTTT
CASSSTGGQPQHF
>TRBV9|TRBJ2-3|TRBD2
TGTGCCAGCAGCGATCGCCAAGGAGGGATAGCGGGAGGGCATGGTGGGGATACGCAGTATTTT
CASSDRQGGIAGGHGGDTQYF
>TRBV28|TRBJ2-3|TRBD2
TGTGCCAGCAGTTTAGGACTAGCCGAGGTAGATACGCAGTATTTT
CASSLGLAEVDTQYF
>TRBV28|TRBJ2-6|NA
TGTGCCAGCAGCCTAAGATTACAGGGAACCGGGGCCAACGTCCTGACTTTC
CASSLRLQGTGANVLTF
>TRBV7-8|TRBJ1-5|NA
TGTGCCAGCAGCCACATACCTGCCAGTAACAATCAGCCCCAGCATTTT
CASSHIPASNNQPQHF
>TRBV19|TRBJ1-1|NA
TGTGCCAGTGGCGAAACCAGGGGCGTAGGGAACACTGAAGCTTTCTTT
CASGETRGVGNTEAFF
>TRBV4-2|TRBJ2-1|NA
TGTGCCAGCAGCCAAGACATGACCCCAGCGGCCTACAATGAGCAGTTCTTC
CASSQDMTPAAYNEQFF
>TRBV28|TRBJ1-2|NA
TGTGCCAGCCTTGGGGGGAACTATGGCTACACCTTC
CASLGGNYGYTF
>TRBV28|TRBJ2-5|TRBD1
TGTGCCAGCAGGGACCGGCAGGGACAGGGGCGCGGAGGGACCCAGTACTTC
CASRDRQGQGRGGTQYF
>TRBV7-2|TRBJ2-7|TRBD1
TGTGCCAGCAGCCAGGACAGGGGGCTGGGGGAGCAGTACTTC
CASSQDRGLGEQYF
>TRBV15|TRBJ2-4|TRBD2
TGTGCCACCAGCAGAGACGGGGGGGTCAAAAACATTCAGTACTTC
CATSRDGGVKNIQYF
>TRBV6-1|TRBJ1-4|TRBD1
TGTGCCAGCAGTGAGGGACAGGCAACTAATGAAAAACTGTTTTTT
CASSEGQATNEKLFF
>TRBV7-9|TRBJ2-1|TRBD2
TGTGCCAGCAGCTTCGGGACTAGCGGGAGGGCGGATGAGCAGTTCTTC
CASSFGTSGRADEQFF
>TRBV25-1|TRBJ2-7|TRBD1
TGTGCCAGCAGTTTTCCGGGACAGGGGGCGGGTGAGCAGTACTTC
CASSFPGQGAGEQYF
>TRBV10-3|TRBJ1-4|TRBD1
TGTGCCATCAGTGAGCGGGGGACAGTTAATGAAAAACTGTTTTTT
CAISERGTVNEKLFF
>TRBV10-3|TRBJ2-7|TRBD2
TGTGCCATCAGTGGACCGGGACTAGCGGGTCCCGAGCAGTACTTC
CAISGPGLAGPEQYF
>TRBV5-1|TRBJ1-4|NA
TGCGCCAGCAGCCCGGCCGGAACAGGGAGTGCTGAAAAACTGTTTTTT
CASSPAGTGSAEKLFF
>TRBV5-4|TRBJ2-3|TRBD2
TGTGCCAGCAAGGCGACTAGCGGGAGAAGGACAGATACGCAGTATTTT
CASKATSGRRTDTQYF
>TRBV6-5|TRBJ2-7|TRBD1
TGTGCCAGCAGTTACTCGAGGGGACAGGGGGGTCACGAGCAGTACTTC
CASSYSRGQGGHEQYF
>TRBV5-1|TRBJ2-5|NA
TGCGCCAGCAGCCCGGGGGGCAGATGGCGGGAGACCCAGTACTTC
CASSPGGRWRETQYF
>TRBV7-9|TRBJ2-7|TRBD2
TGTGCCAGCAGTACGCTAGCGGACCTCTACGAGCAGTACTTC
CASSTLADLYEQYF
>TRBV11-3|TRBJ2-2|NA
TGTGCCAGCAGCCGGGTCGGGGGGGAGCTGTTTTTT
CASSRVGGELFF
>TRBV7-2|TRBJ2-3|TRBD1
TGTGCCAGCAGCAGCAGGAGAGGGGGCACCACAGATACGCAGTATTTT
CASSSRRGGTTDTQYF
>TRBV29-1|TRBJ2-1|TRBD2
TGCAGCGTTGAAGGAACACTAGCGGGAGAGAGCTCCTACAATGAGCAGTTCTTC
CSVEGTLAGESSYNEQFF
>TRBV2|TRBJ2-3|TRBD2
TGTGCCAGCCGAAGGCGGGAGGGAGGTCAAGATACGCAGTATTTT
CASRRREGGQDTQYF
>TRBV7-2|TRBJ2-7|TRBD2
TGTGCCAGCAGCTTAATGGGGGGGACCCCCCACGAGCAGTACTTC
CASSLMGGTPHEQYF
>TRBV4-3|TRBJ2-7|NA
TGCGCCAGCAGCCCGGACCGGGGTTTACCCTACGAGCAGTACTTC
CASSPDRGLPYEQYF